This entry describes one T cell receptor beta chain. The data originate from a study of tumor-infiltrating lymphocytes in oesophageal squamous cell carcinoma. MiXCR, run by TCRdb on the PCR reads, gives a single entry per CDR3 protein. The profile shows approximately 13,000 distinct CDR3 sequences, approximately 50% of them singletons. The CDR3 is made up of 13 amino acids. Trimming removed 1 base at V and 9 bases at J, with 10 bases between. Per the germline V gene, CDR1 is SGHTA and CDR2 is FQGNSA. The chain is built from TRBV7-2 and TRBJ2-1; D is undetermined. Material: blood. This TCR was sampled from a male donor with esophageal squamous cell carcinoma. DNA for the CDR3: TGTGCCAGCAGCTTAGGGTCCTGGGTTGAGCAGTTCTTC. Amino acid sequence: CASSLGSWVEQFF. The full variable domain, its missing parts supplied by reference TRBV7-2 and TRBJ2-1, is GAGVSQSPSNKVTEKGKDVELRCDPISGHTALYWYRQSLGQGLEFLIYFQGNSAPDKSGLPSDRFSAERTGGSVSTLTIQRTQQEDSAVYLCASSLGSWVEQFFGPGTRLTVL.